A selection of T cell receptor beta chains follows, all from one sample in a study of blood T cell repertoires in COVID-19. Clones were read by immunoSEQ multiplex PCR, and TCRdb kept only the in-frame ones, dropping some. The data hold hundreds of thousands of clones, with over 75% observed a single time. Sequencing input: PBMCs or T cells enriched from blood (not recorded which). The receptor set was obtained from a middle-aged woman who had recovered from COVID-19. CDR3s include the opening cysteine and the closing phenylalanine or tryptophan. Only part of the rows carry a size: once, few, many, or a class if the clone is expanded.

j_gene | abundance | len | v_gene | CDR3aa
TRBJ2-5 | . | 14 | TRBV5-1 | CASSLALAGDYQYF
TRBJ1-2 | . | 17 | TRBV11-2 | CASSLATGQGLIGGYTF
TRBJ2-3 | . | 14 | TRBV7-3 | CASSRDLSTDTQYF
TRBJ1-5 | . | 16 | TRBV2 | CASSAGAGGVDQPQHF
TRBJ2-5 | . | 14 | TRBV3-1/TRBV3-2 | CASSHRGLAETQYF
TRBJ2-3 | . | 15 | TRBV7-3 | CASSESFGSTDTQYF
TRBJ2-1 | . | 20 | TRBV11-3 | CASSSGGWAEGLAGSYEQFF
TRBJ1-1 | . | 14 | TRBV29-1 | CSVELGSINTEAFF
TRBJ1-4 | . | 15 | TRBV5-6 | CASSLDRGLGEKLFF
TRBJ1-6 | . | 15 | TRBV10-3 | CAISVGGSYNSPLHF
TRBJ2-7 | . | 15 | TRBV7-2 | CASSRWGGEAYEQYF
TRBJ1-3 | . | 15 | TRBV4-1 | CASSPTGVSGNTIYF
TRBJ2-2 | . | 14 | TRBV7-6 | CASSLGGPQEELFF
TRBJ2-2 | . | 14 | TRBV27 | CASSSSGYTGELFF
TRBJ2-7 | few | 12 | TRBV4-2 | CASSQNRGEQYF
TRBJ1-4 | once | 15 | TRBV3-1/TRBV3-2 | CASSRTDRGNEKLFF
TRBJ1-5 | once | 14 | TRBV23-1 | CASSQSRGCQPQHF
TRBJ2-5 | . | 15 | TRBV19 | CASSPMGTYEETQYF
TRBJ1-2 | . | 13 | TRBV28 | CASISNGGGGYTF
TRBJ2-3 | . | 14 | TRBV3-1/TRBV3-2 | CASSFSGSEDTQYF
TRBJ2-7 | . | 13 | TRBV29-1 | CSVEDHGTYEQYF
TRBJ2-5 | few | 14 | TRBV27 | CASSHRDSQETQYF
TRBJ2-5 | . | 14 | TRBV7-8 | CASSPRDIQETQYF
TRBJ1-1 | . | 14 | TRBV3-1/TRBV3-2 | CASSQAGGGTEAFF
TRBJ1-2 | once | 16 | TRBV19 | CASSTQRTDYLSGYTF
TRBJ2-5 | once | 16 | TRBV5-8 | CASSGPGQGNPETQYF
TRBJ1-4 | once | 14 | TRBV2 | CASSEKGRGEKLFF